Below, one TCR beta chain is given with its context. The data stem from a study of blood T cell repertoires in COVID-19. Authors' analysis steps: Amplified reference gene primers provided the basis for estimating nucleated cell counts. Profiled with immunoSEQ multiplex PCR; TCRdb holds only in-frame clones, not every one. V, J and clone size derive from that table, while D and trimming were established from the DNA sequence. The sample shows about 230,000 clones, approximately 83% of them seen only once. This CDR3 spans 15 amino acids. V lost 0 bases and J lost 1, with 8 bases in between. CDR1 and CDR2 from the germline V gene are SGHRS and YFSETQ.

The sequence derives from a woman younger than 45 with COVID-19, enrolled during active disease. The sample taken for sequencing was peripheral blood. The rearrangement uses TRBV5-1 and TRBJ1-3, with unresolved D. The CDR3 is CASSLGPVSGNTIYF. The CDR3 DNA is TGCGCCAGCAGCTTGGGTCCCGTATCTGGAAACACCATATATTTT.